The 31 T cell receptor beta chains below were found in one sample sequenced in a study of cytomegalovirus exposure and HLA in healthy donors. With 60 Vbeta and 13 Jbeta primers, the PCR was carried out. The repertoire was sequenced with immunoSEQ multiplex PCR; TCRdb's copy has only in-frame clones and lacks some. The sample comprises roughly 150,000 clones, nearly 80% of which are singletons, and over 0.6% rests with the top ten. Sequenced input: PBMCs. These receptors came from a male donor in good health and CMV-seronegative.

The CDR3 DNA sequence: TGTGCCAGCTCACCAATGGCAGCGCCAGGGGGTCAGCCCCAGCATTTT. Translated, it gives CASSPMAAPGGQPQHF. This sequence joins TRBV18 and TRBJ1-5, with 7 bases aligning to TRBD1. Per germline, CDR1 KGHSH and CDR2 LQKENI. CDR3 length: 16 amino acids. V lost 2 bases and J lost 6; bases outside the gene matches: 10.

The chain has TRBV27 and TRBJ2-1; TRBD2 matches at 10 bases. The CDR3 has 16 residues. With 1 base clipped from V and 6 bases from J, the junction kept 6 bases outside the gene matches. Germline V gene sequence: CDR1 MNHEY, CDR2 SMNVEV (reference sequence). The CDR3 coding sequence is TGTGCCAGCAGTTTATTCCCTAGCGGGGGAGGCAATGAGCAGTTCTTC. Protein: CASSLFPSGGGNEQFF.

This sequence joins TRBV7-9 and TRBJ1-5; D is possibly TRBD1 (5 bases). V was clipped by 0 bases and J by 2 bases, with 5 bases between them. The CDR3 sequence is 14 residues long. Per the germline V gene, CDR1 is SEHNR and CDR2 is FQNEAQ (reference sequence). DNA of the CDR3: TGTGCCAGCAGCTTAGCAGGGGGCAATCAGCCCCAGCATTTT. This encodes CASSLAGGNQPQHF.

The V and J genes are TRBV5-1 and TRBJ2-7, with 9 bases matching TRBD2. Trimming at V came to 5 bases and at J to 2 bases, leaving 14 bases not matched to a gene. The germline V gene encodes CDR1 SGHRS and CDR2 YFSETQ. The CDR3 loop spans 17 amino acids. CDR3 in DNA: TGCGCCAGCAGACTGCCCGGCTTAGCGGGGGCGGCCTACGAGCAGTACTTC. It specifies CASRLPGLAGAAYEQYF.

This chain connects TRBV5-4 to TRBJ2-1, with 9 positions matching TRBD1. CDR3 size: 15 residues. Germline V gene sequence: CDR1 SGHNT, CDR2 YYREEE (reference sequence). V lost 3 bases and J lost 9; bases outside the gene matches: 10. The CDR3 loop reads CASSWGTGIGVEQFF. CDR3 DNA: TGTGCCAGCAGCTGGGGGACAGGGATTGGGGTTGAGCAGTTCTTC. The complete variable domain, with remaining parts taken from reference TRBV5-4 and TRBJ2-1, reads ETGVTQSPTHLIKTRGQQVTLRCSSQSGHNTVSWYQQALGQGPQFIFQYYREEENGRGNFPPRFSGLQFPNYSSELNVNALELDDSALYLCASSWGTGIGVEQFFGPGTRLTVL.

The V gene is TRBV27, the J gene TRBJ1-1; tentative D call: TRBD1 (6 bases). Trimming removed 3 bases from V and 5 bases from J, with 10 bases in between. CDR1 is MNHEY, CDR2 SMNVEV, per germline (reference sequence). The CDR3 covers 13 residues. The CDR3 region is CASSLGRGTEAFF. The DNA of the CDR3 is TGTGCCAGCAGTTTGGGCAGGGGAACTGAAGCTTTCTTT.

V is TRBV5-4 and J is TRBJ1-2; D may be TRBD1 (6 bases). V dropped 1 base and J dropped 4 bases, with 8 bases sitting between them. The CDR3 is 13 amino acids. Germline V gene data show CDR1 as SGHNT and CDR2 as YYREEE (reference sequence). CDR3 residues: CASSLKGVYGYTF. The CDR3 DNA is TGTGCCAGCAGCTTGAAGGGGGTCTATGGCTACACCTTC.

The chain has TRBV7-9 and TRBJ2-1; 15 bases are shared with TRBD2. The ends lost 3 bases at V and 0 bases at J; junction bases unmatched: 0. The CDR3 totals 17 residues. Looked up from germline, CDR1 is SEHNR and CDR2 is FQNEAQ (reference sequence). The CDR3 reads CASSLGLAGGSYNEQFF. The CDR3, as DNA: TGTGCCAGCAGCTTGGGACTAGCGGGAGGCTCCTACAATGAGCAGTTCTTC.

This clone came up once. The chain combines TRBV6-6 with TRBJ2-3, with D maybe TRBD2 (5 bases). Germline assignment: CDR1 MNHNY and CDR2 SVGAGI (reference sequence). The CDR3 has 15 amino acids. The V end lost 5 bases, the J end lost 2 bases, and 14 bases lay between the germline ends. In DNA form, the CDR3 reads TGTGCCAGCAGTCGCGGAAGAGGGAACACAGATACGCAGTATTTT. This encodes CASSRGRGNTDTQYF.

This clone has just one count. The chain links TRBV30 to TRBJ1-5; maybe TRBD1 (6 bases). Germline V gene lookup returns CDR1 GTSNPN and CDR2 SVGIG (reference sequence). The ends were cut back, 0 bases at V and 4 bases at J, with 10 bases in the middle. The CDR3 consists of 14 residues. CDR3 amino acids: CAWSVDRVNQPQHF. In nucleotides, the CDR3 is TGTGCCTGGAGTGTGGACAGAGTAAATCAGCCCCAGCATTTT.

The J gene is TRBJ1-2, the V gene TRBV7-9, with TRBD1 matching 11 bases. This CDR3 spans 14 amino acids. Per germline, CDR1 SEHNR and CDR2 FQNEAQ (reference sequence). Unmatched junction bases numbered 0, after V lost 3 bases and J lost 3 bases. The CDR3 nucleotides are TGTGCCAGCAGCTTGGGACAGGGGGACTATGGCTACACCTTC. As protein: CASSLGQGDYGYTF.

A single count supports this clone. V gene TRBV19 combines with J gene TRBJ1-2; 8 bases line up with TRBD1. Germline trimming cut 9 bases from V and 4 bases from J; bases unmatched to any gene: 4. Germline CDR1 LNHDA, CDR2 SQIVND (reference sequence). The CDR3 is 12 residues long. The CDR3: CASMDRVYGYTF. In DNA, the CDR3 is TGTGCCAGCATGGACAGGGTCTATGGCTACACCTTC.

This clone was counted a few times. The chain has TRBV6-4 and TRBJ1-4, with 8 nucleotides matching TRBD1. Per germline, CDR1 MRHNA and CDR2 SNTAGT. The J segment lost 3 bases and the V segment lost 6 bases, leaving 6 bases of the junction unmatched. The length of the CDR3 is 15 residues. The CDR3 region has the DNA TGTGCCAGCAGGACTGGACAGGGCCCTAATGAAAAACTGTTTTTT. It encodes CASRTGQGPNEKLFF.

V gene TRBV4-3 combines with J gene TRBJ1-2; D is unclear. Germline V gene lookup returns CDR1 LGHNA and CDR2 YSLEER. The V end was cut by 0 bases, the J end by 4 bases, with 9 bases between. This CDR3 comprises 14 residues. CDR3 sequence: CASSQEFLPYGYTF. The CDR3 nucleotides read TGCGCCAGCAGCCAAGAGTTCCTTCCCTATGGCTACACCTTC.

The V gene is TRBV19, the J gene TRBJ1-5; 7 bases agree with TRBD1. Germline V gene lookup returns CDR1 LNHDA and CDR2 SQIVND (reference sequence). The V segment lost 3 bases and the J segment 1 base; nucleotides outside the gene matches: 15. CDR3 length equals 19 residues. CDR3 sequence: CASSIPLNRGGLSNQPQHF. The DNA of the CDR3 is TGTGCCAGTAGTATCCCACTCAACAGGGGCGGGTTGAGCAATCAGCCCCAGCATTTT. Full variable domain (remainder filled in from reference TRBV19 and TRBJ1-5): DGGITQSPKYLFRKEGQNVTLSCEQNLNHDAMYWYRQDPGQGLRLIYYSQIVNDFQKGDIAEGYSVSREKKESFPLTVTSAQKNPTAFYLCASSIPLNRGGLSNQPQHFGDGTRLSIL.

The chain combines TRBV5-1 with TRBJ1-3; the D is unclear. V was trimmed by 0 bases and J by 4 bases, leaving 8 bases between them. CDR3 length: 14 residues. The germline V gene encodes CDR1 SGHRS and CDR2 YFSETQ. CDR3 bases: TGCGCCAGCAGCTTGGATCATCCCGGAAACACCATATATTTT. Its translation is CASSLDHPGNTIYF. Together with reference TRBV5-1 and TRBJ1-3, the CDR3 gives the full variable domain: KAGVTQTPRYLIKTRGQQVTLSCSPISGHRSVSWYQQTPGQGLQFLFEYFSETQRNKGNFPGRFSGRQFSNSRSEMNVSTLELGDSALYLCASSLDHPGNTIYFGEGSWLTVV.

The chain has TRBV6-5 and TRBJ1-1; possible D gene TRBD1, 6 bases. The CDR3 extends over 12 amino acids. The germline V gene has CDR1 MNHEY and CDR2 SVGAGI. V lost 3 bases to trimming and J lost 7 bases, with 9 bases between them. CDR3 region: CASSYTGYEAFF. The CDR3 DNA reads as TGTGCCAGCAGTTATACAGGGTATGAAGCTTTCTTT.

The V call is TRBV29-1, the J call TRBJ2-7; D gene ambiguous. V was clipped by 4 bases and J by 3 bases, with 7 bases between them. CDR3 length: 11 amino acids. Germline CDR1 reads SQVTM; CDR2 reads ANQGSEA. CDR3 nucleotides: TGCAGCGTTGGTTACAGCTACGAGCAGTACTTC. Translating it yields CSVGYSYEQYF.

The V and J genes are TRBV6-5 and TRBJ2-5; 13 nucleotides align to TRBD2. The CDR3 contains 15 residues. The germline CDR1 and CDR2 sequences are MNHEY and SVGAGI. V shed 5 bases, J shed 3 bases, and the junction held 3 bases outside the gene matches. CDR3 sequence reads: CASSALAGGKETQYF. The CDR3 DNA sequence: TGTGCCAGCAGTGCACTAGCGGGGGGGAAAGAGACCCAGTACTTC.

The chain recombines TRBV6-4 with TRBJ2-1, with TRBD2 matching over 7 bases. V was pared by 2 bases and J by 6 bases, with 13 bases of the junction left unmatched. The CDR3 extends over 17 amino acids. CDR1 MRHNA and CDR2 SNTAGT come from the germline V gene. This CDR3 is CASSDPGGGPLFNEQFF. DNA of the CDR3: TGTGCCAGCAGTGACCCAGGCGGGGGACCCCTTTTCAATGAGCAGTTCTTC.

V is TRBV6-1 and J is TRBJ2-5; 7 positions match TRBD1. Germline V gives CDR1 MNHNS, CDR2 SASEGT. After removal of 8 bases from V and 0 bases from J, the junction contained 6 bases not matched to a gene. The CDR3 has 14 amino acids. The CDR3 protein is CASALTGYQETQYF. CDR3 DNA sequence: TGTGCCAGCGCTCTGACAGGGTACCAAGAGACCCAGTACTTC.

This clone was observed once. In DNA, the CDR3 is TGTGCCAGCAGCTTAGTTGATGGGGCTGAGCAGTTCTTC. This translates into CASSLVDGAEQFF. This rearrangement joins TRBV7-6 to TRBJ2-1, with D possibly being TRBD1 (5 bases). The CDR3 has 13 residues. V was trimmed by 1 base and J by 9 bases, leaving 10 bases between them. Germline assignment: CDR1 SGHVS and CDR2 FNYEAQ.

The V and J genes are TRBV19 and TRBJ2-3; D possibly corresponds to TRBD1 (6 bases). The CDR3 covers 15 residues. V was shortened by 7 bases and J by 1 base, with 15 bases between the two germline ends. CDR1 and CDR2 (germline): LNHDA, SQIVND (reference sequence). CDR3: CASTQVRTGTDTQYF. The CDR3 region has the DNA TGTGCCAGTACCCAGGTCAGGACAGGCACAGATACGCAGTATTTT.

The chain is built from TRBV19 and TRBJ1-4, with unresolved D. Trimming removed 7 bases at V and 5 bases at J, with 14 bases between. The CDR3 totals 14 residues. Germline lookup yields CDR1 LNHDA and CDR2 SQIVND (reference sequence). CDR3 nucleotide sequence: TGTGCCAGTACTCTTCCCGGTTTAAATGAAAAACTGTTTTTT. As protein: CASTLPGLNEKLFF.

The V call is TRBV4-1, the J call TRBJ1-6; 8 positions match TRBD1. The germline V gene has CDR1 MGHRA and CDR2 YSYEKL. This CDR3 has 14 residues. Unmatched junction bases numbered 2, after V lost 3 bases and J lost 7 bases. CDR3 protein: CASSQTGANSPLHF. In DNA, the CDR3 is TGCGCCAGCAGCCAGACAGGGGCAAATTCACCCCTCCACTTT.

This clone was detected once. The rearrangement uses TRBV10-3 and TRBJ2-5; TRBD2 aligns across 12 bases. CDR1 and CDR2 (germline): ENHRY, SYGVKD. J was trimmed by 3 bases and V by 5 bases; bases with no gene match: 1. This CDR3 spans 14 amino acids. The CDR3 loop reads CAISRTSGEETQYF. CDR3 nucleotides: TGTGCCATCAGTAGGACTAGCGGGGAAGAGACCCAGTACTTC.

The chain couples TRBV19 to TRBJ1-1, with TRBD1 matching 8 bases. The CDR3 is made up of 15 amino acids. V dropped 5 bases and J dropped 4; count of bases not matched to a gene: 9. Germline CDR1 and CDR2: LNHDA and SQIVND (reference sequence). The chain's CDR3 is CASSARRGQGTEAFF. The DNA of the CDR3 is TGTGCCAGTAGTGCCCGCAGGGGGCAGGGCACTGAAGCTTTCTTT.

The rearrangement joins TRBV29-1 to TRBJ1-3; TRBD1 aligns across 7 bases. CDR3 length equals 13 residues. Germline values: CDR1 SQVTM, CDR2 ANQGSEA. V lost 8 bases and J lost 4; bases outside the gene matches: 8. CDR3 residues: CSIRTGGGNTIYF. CDR3 nucleotide sequence: TGCAGCATCCGGACAGGTGGAGGAAACACCATATATTTT.

This chain joins TRBV2 and TRBJ2-1; 7 bases are shared with TRBD1. This CDR3 contains 14 residues. Germline V gene lookup returns CDR1 SNHLY and CDR2 FYNNEI. V shed 5 bases and J 5 bases; nucleotides not matched to a gene: 6. Here the CDR3 DNA reads TGTGCCAGCAGTAGGGACAGTCACGACAATGAGCAGTTCTTC. This codes for CASSRDSHDNEQFF.

The chain uses TRBV19 and TRBJ2-3; tentatively, D is TRBD2 (5 bases). The V gene's germline CDR1 is LNHDA and CDR2 SQIVND (reference sequence). This CDR3 is 13 amino acids long. The germline V and J ends were trimmed by 6 bases and 2 bases, with 9 bases remaining between them. The CDR3 DNA is TGTGCCAGTAGCTTGAGGGCCACAGATACGCAGTATTTT. This translates into CASSLRATDTQYF.

The chain has TRBV6-5 and TRBJ1-4; D is undetermined. Germline V gene sequence: CDR1 MNHEY, CDR2 SVGAGI. This CDR3 is 16 amino acids long. The V end was cut by 3 bases, the J end by 3 bases, with 14 bases between. CDR3 sequence: CASSYSGGRSNEKLFF. For the CDR3, the DNA is TGTGCCAGCAGTTATTCGGGAGGACGGTCTAATGAAAAACTGTTTTTT.